This T cell receptor beta chain came from a study of shared clonotypes between healthy human individuals. CD45RO negativity and positive selection for CCR7 defined naive CD8 cells, a population that excluded terminally differentiated effector memory CD45RA+ cells. Study results and limitations: The expectation was that sequencing depth would affect clonotype sharing among donors. Non-shared clonotypes had lower generation probabilities than those shared by all four donors.

Sorted-subset replicate PCRs used 150 to 200 ng DNA, about 30,000 T cell genomes. Clones were read by immunoSEQ multiplex PCR, and TCRdb kept only the in-frame ones, dropping some. The sample consists of roughly 1,800,000 clones, approximately 94% of them appearing once. The germline V gene has CDR1 SEHNR and CDR2 FQNEAQ (reference sequence). This CDR3 comprises 14 residues. V shed 4 bases, J shed 6 bases, and the junction held 3 bases outside the gene matches. About this clone: What it recognizes is unknown.

The specimen sequenced was naive CD8+ T cells sorted from blood. The clonotype comes from a young man in good health. The V and J genes are TRBV7-9 and TRBJ2-2; 9 bases align to TRBD1. The CDR3 DNA follows: TGTGCCAGCAGCTCAACAGGGGGCCCCGGGGAGCTGTTTTTT. It translates to CASSSTGGPGELFF.